Each of the 21 T cell receptor beta chains below was sequenced from the same sample in a study of shared clonotypes between healthy human individuals. The repertoire was sequenced with immunoSEQ multiplex PCR; TCRdb's copy has only in-frame clones and lacks some. The sample lists 800,000 or so clones, 95% to 97% occurring once. Naive CD8 populations comprised CD45RO-negative cells positively selected for CCR7, excluding terminally differentiated effector memory CD45RA+ cells. Input material: naive CD8+ T cells sorted from blood. These receptors were obtained from a man aged 25 to 40 in good health.

This clone has more than one count but fewer than ten. The chain is built from TRBV5-7 and TRBJ2-7; D remains ambiguous. TRBV5-7 belongs to the ORF category, with a function that is uncertain. The CDR3 is made up of 11 amino acids. The V and J ends lost 4 bases and 4 bases respectively, with 6 bases between them. In DNA, the CDR3 is TGTGCCAGCAGCAGGGCGTACGAGCAGTACTTC. It codes for CASSRAYEQYF.

The chain links TRBV2 to TRBJ1-1; D gene ambiguous. CDR1 is SNHLY, CDR2 FYNNEI, per germline. V lost 7 bases to trimming and J lost 8 bases, with 14 bases between them. The CDR3 has 12 residues. CDR3 sequence reads: CASIGGQREAFF. The CDR3 DNA is TGTGCCAGCATAGGAGGGCAGCGCGAAGCTTTCTTT.

This clone was recorded once. The rearrangement uses TRBV30 and TRBJ2-7; 9 positions agree with TRBD2. The germline CDR1 and CDR2 sequences are GTSNPN and SVGIG (reference sequence). This CDR3 has 16 residues. The V gene end was trimmed by 1 base and the J gene end by 5 bases; junction bases not matched to a gene: 12. The CDR3, as DNA: TGTGCCTGGAGTGGGTGGAGTAGCGGGAGTTCAGACGAGCAGTACTTC. Residues: CAWSGWSSGSSDEQYF.

In DNA form, the CDR3 reads TGTGCCAGCTCACCACCCCCCACCGTCCCTTCAGCAGATACGCAGTATTTT. This codes for CASSPPPTVPSADTQYF. The V call is TRBV18, the J call TRBJ2-3; D call uncertain. This CDR3 spans 17 amino acids. Germline CDR1 is KGHSH and CDR2 is LQKENI. Trimming stripped 0 bases from V and 4 bases from J, with 17 bases between.

The chain couples TRBV6-5 to TRBJ2-7, with 12 bases that match TRBD2. The CDR3 sequence is 13 residues long. The V segment lost 6 bases and the J segment 11 bases; nucleotides outside the gene matches: 8. In germline, CDR1 is MNHEY, CDR2 SVGAGI. In DNA, the CDR3 is TGTGCCAGCAGGGATCCGGGACTAGCGGGCGAGTACTTC. Translation: CASRDPGLAGEYF.

The chain couples TRBV7-7 to TRBJ2-1, with unresolved D. The CDR3 consists of 14 residues. From germline, CDR1 is SSHAT and CDR2 FNYEAQ (reference sequence). Deletions cut 1 base from V and 5 bases from J, with 9 bases between. CDR3: CASSLVAGDNEQFF. In DNA form, the CDR3 reads TGTGCCAGCAGCTTAGTAGCTGGGGACAATGAGCAGTTCTTC.

This clone was counted once. The CDR3 loop reads CASSYIAGGNTEAFF. In nucleotides, the CDR3 is TGTGCCAGCAGTTACATCGCAGGGGGCAACACTGAAGCTTTCTTT. The V gene is TRBV6-6, the J gene TRBJ1-1; TRBD1 matches 8 bases. The V gene end was trimmed by 2 bases and the J gene end by 2 bases; junction bases not matched to a gene: 4. This CDR3 is built from 15 residues. Germline V gene lookup returns CDR1 MNHNY and CDR2 SVGAGI (reference sequence).

The rearrangement links TRBV5-1 to TRBJ2-1, with 11 bases lining up with TRBD2. This CDR3 spans 18 amino acids. Germline V gene sequence: CDR1 SGHRS, CDR2 YFSETQ. Trimming cost V 2 bases and J 0 bases; bases outside gene matches: 7. The CDR3 spells CASSFWTSGHFSYNEQFF. In nucleotides, the CDR3 is TGCGCCAGCAGCTTCTGGACTAGCGGGCATTTCTCCTACAATGAGCAGTTCTTC.

The genes are TRBV6-1 and TRBJ2-7; D gene ambiguous. There are 12 residues in the CDR3. V shed 7 bases and J shed 2 bases, with 9 bases lying between them. Germline CDR1 reads MNHNS; CDR2 reads SASEGT. This CDR3 is CASIAGPYEQYF. CDR3 DNA: TGTGCCAGCATTGCAGGCCCCTACGAGCAGTACTTC.

This chain uses TRBV5-4 with TRBJ2-7; D is undetermined. The ends were cut back, 1 base at V and 6 bases at J, with 8 bases in the middle. CDR3 length: 12 residues. CDR1 and CDR2 (germline): SGHNT, YYREEE (reference sequence). As DNA, the CDR3 is TGTGCCAGCAGCTTGCCCGACACCGAGCAGTACTTC. It translates to CASSLPDTEQYF.

This chain joins TRBV15 and TRBJ1-1; tentatively, D is TRBD1 (5 bases). The CDR3 has 15 residues. V was trimmed by 0 bases and J by 1 base, leaving 9 bases between them. From germline, CDR1 is LNHNV and CDR2 YYDKDF (reference sequence). The CDR3 protein is CATSRDLGTNTEAFF. CDR3 nucleotides: TGTGCCACCAGCAGAGATTTAGGGACGAACACTGAAGCTTTCTTT.

The chain joins TRBV9 to TRBJ2-1, with 9 nucleotides matching TRBD2. This CDR3 comprises 18 residues. The V gene end was trimmed by 4 bases and the J gene end by 5 bases; junction bases not matched to a gene: 16. The germline V gene encodes CDR1 SGDLS and CDR2 YYNGEE. The CDR3 DNA follows: TGTGCCAGCAGCCCCACCTTCTACTCTAGCGGGGTTAACAATGAGCAGTTCTTC. Encoded protein: CASSPTFYSSGVNNEQFF.

The rearrangement uses TRBV25-1 and TRBJ2-5; 7 bases agree with TRBD1. The CDR3 totals 13 residues. The V gene's germline CDR1 is MGHDK and CDR2 SYGVNS. The trim removed 3 bases at V and 3 bases at J, leaving 1 base unmatched. The CDR3 spells CASSDTGEETQYF. The DNA for the CDR3 is TGTGCCAGCAGTGATACAGGGGAAGAGACCCAGTACTTC.

The chain uses TRBV14 and TRBJ2-3, with TRBD2 matching 10 bases. The V segment lost 5 bases and the J segment 3 bases; nucleotides outside the gene matches: 5. Germline CDR1 and CDR2: SGHDN and FVKESK. This CDR3 contains 15 residues. The CDR3 nucleotides read TGTGCCAGCAGCTGGCTAGCGGGAGAGACAGATACGCAGTATTTT. Amino acid sequence: CASSWLAGETDTQYF. The complete variable domain, with remaining parts taken from reference TRBV14 and TRBJ2-3, reads EAGVTQFPSHSVIEKGQTVTLRCDPISGHDNLYWYRRVMGKEIKFLLHFVKESKQDESGMPNNRFLAERTGGTYSTLKVQPAELEDSGVYFCASSWLAGETDTQYFGPGTRLTVL.

As to this clone: Within the sample, other DNA sequences also encode this same CDR3. This chain links TRBV9 with TRBJ2-1; no definite D call. This CDR3 is 13 amino acids long. CDR1 and CDR2 (germline): SGDLS, YYNGEE. Trimming left V 0 bases short and J 7 bases short, with 8 bases between. The CDR3 nucleotides are TGTGCCAGCAGCGTAGGGACCCGGAATGAGCAGTTCTTC. Protein: CASSVGTRNEQFF.

The gene calls are TRBV10-3 and TRBJ1-2; no reliable D call. This CDR3 is built from 12 residues. Germline CDR1 is ENHRY and CDR2 is SYGVKD. V was clipped by 1 base and J by 6 bases, with 6 bases between them. In DNA, the CDR3 is TGTGCCATCAGTGAGTACGAGAATGGCTACACCTTC. Amino acid sequence: CAISEYENGYTF.

The chain has TRBV29-1 and TRBJ2-1; D is undetermined. Trimming pared 8 bases from V and 9 bases from J, leaving 11 bases between. This CDR3 comprises 10 residues. In germline, CDR1 is SQVTM, CDR2 ANQGSEA. DNA for the CDR3: TGCAGCCCCTTCCTGGGTGAGCAGTTCTTC. It codes for CSPFLGEQFF.

This chain connects TRBV13 to TRBJ2-1; no clear D gene. This CDR3 contains 13 residues. Germline assignment: CDR1 PRHDT and CDR2 FYEKMQ (reference sequence). Trimming removed 0 bases at V and 9 bases at J, with 9 bases between. CDR3 in DNA: TGTGCCAGCAGCTTAGGGGGCTCAGGTGAGCAGTTCTTC. Its protein is CASSLGGSGEQFF.

This chain connects TRBV14 to TRBJ2-1, with D possibly TRBD2 on 5 matching bases. The CDR3 is 17 amino acids. V lost 0 bases, J lost 7 bases, and 19 bases lay in between. Per the germline V gene, CDR1 is SGHDN and CDR2 is FVKESK. In DNA, the CDR3 is TGTGCCAGCAGCCAAGATTTGGGTCGGGATCGCGTGAATGAGCAGTTCTTC. This codes for CASSQDLGRDRVNEQFF. Supplemented by reference TRBV14 and TRBJ2-1, the full variable domain reads EAGVTQFPSHSVIEKGQTVTLRCDPISGHDNLYWYRRVMGKEIKFLLHFVKESKQDESGMPNNRFLAERTGGTYSTLKVQPAELEDSGVYFCASSQDLGRDRVNEQFFGPGTRLTVL.

This chain connects TRBV5-5 to TRBJ2-7; D remains unclear. V gave up 4 bases and J gave up 5 bases, with 19 bases separating them. CDR3 size: 15 residues. Germline V gene lookup returns CDR1 SGHKS and CDR2 YYEKEE (reference sequence). DNA for the CDR3: TGTGCCAGCAGCCCCCGGGCTCCGTATGTCCACGAGCAGTACTTC. Residues: CASSPRAPYVHEQYF.

As for this clone: Other DNA sequences in the same sample also yield this CDR3. V gene TRBV27 combines with J gene TRBJ2-1, with D uncertain. The V and J ends lost 5 bases and 3 bases respectively, with 2 bases between them. CDR1 and CDR2 (germline): MNHEY, SMNVEV (reference sequence). The CDR3 is 11 residues long. The CDR3 DNA reads TGTGCCAGCAGTCGCTACAATGAGCAGTTCTTC. This gives the protein CASSRYNEQFF.